This entry lists 10 T cell receptor beta chains sequenced from one sample in a study of metastatic and nonmetastatic thyroid tumors. TCRdb re-clonotyped the PCR reads through MiXCR. The sample shows tens of thousands of clones, about an eighth of them seen only once. Thyroid surgery had not been preceded by any treatment in any patient. The sample consisted of blood. The receptors derive from a female donor with papillary thyroid cancer or a benign thyroid nodule (not recorded which). Some clones in this sample may be carry-over from other donors' samples.

This clone was seen repeatedly, ten times or more. V is TRBV7-9 and J is TRBJ1-2; D is perhaps TRBD1 (6 bases). The CDR3 covers 14 residues. V lost 3 bases and J 3 bases, leaving 11 bases between the germline ends. CDR1 and CDR2 from the germline V gene are SEHNR and FQNEAQ (reference sequence). The CDR3 region has the DNA TGTGCCAGCAGCTTCTCCGCAGGGGACTATGGCTACACCTTC. Translation gives CASSFSAGDYGYTF. Complete variable domain (other parts from reference TRBV7-9 and TRBJ1-2): DTGVSQNPRHKITKRGQNVTFRCDPISEHNRLYWYRQTLGQGPEFLTYFQNEAQLEKSRLLSDRFSAERPKGSFSTLEIQRTEQGDSAMYLCASSFSAGDYGYTFGSGTRLTVV.

Ten or more counts support this clone. This chain connects TRBV7-3 to TRBJ2-3; 9 bases align to TRBD1. The ends lost 6 bases at V and 5 bases at J; junction bases unmatched: 3. CDR3 length: 13 amino acids. The germline V gene has CDR1 SGHTA and CDR2 FQGTGA. The CDR3 loop is CASRRQGEDTQYF. In nucleotides, the CDR3 is TGTGCCAGCAGGCGACAGGGGGAAGATACGCAGTATTTT. The full variable domain, its missing parts supplied by reference TRBV7-3 and TRBJ2-3, is GAGVSQTPSNKVTEKGKYVELRCDPISGHTALYWYRQSLGQGPEFLIYFQGTGAADDSGLPNDRFFAVRPEGSVSTLKIQRTERGDSAVYLCASRRQGEDTQYFGPGTRLTVL.

This clone was counted ten times or more. The chain uses TRBV9 and TRBJ1-1; D possibly corresponds to TRBD1 (5 bases). This CDR3 is 18 amino acids long. Trimming removed 0 bases at V and 5 bases at J, with 23 bases between. From germline, CDR1 is SGDLS and CDR2 YYNGEE. As DNA, the CDR3 is TGTGCCAGCAGCGTAGAGGATCGGGGCAGCTATCCTGAAACTGAAGCTTTCTTT. It translates to CASSVEDRGSYPETEAFF.

This clone came up many times. V and J are TRBV7-8 and TRBJ2-1; no clear D. Germline V CDR1 and CDR2: SGHVS, FQNEAQ. V gave up 3 bases and J gave up 2 bases, with 5 bases separating them. This CDR3 has 13 residues. The CDR3 protein is CASSFGTYNEQFF. DNA of the CDR3: TGTGCCAGCAGCTTTGGGACCTACAATGAGCAGTTCTTC.

Remarks on this clone: Lacking the conserved final phenylalanine or tryptophan, this CDR3 likely reflects a read error. The CDR3 sequence: CASSSPRVQGSLEQYL. In DNA, the CDR3 is TGTGCCAGCAGTTCCCCACGTGTGCAGGGTAGTCTCGAGCAGTACCTC. V gene TRBV12-3 or TRBV12-4 combines with J gene TRBJ2-7, with D possibly matching TRBD1 (5 bases). V shed 4 bases and J shed 6 bases, with 22 bases lying between them. The length of the CDR3 is 16 residues.

This clone showed up many times. In DNA, the CDR3 is TGTGCCAGCAGTCTGGGACAGAGGAACACTGAAGCTTTCTTT. It specifies CASSLGQRNTEAFF. The gene calls are TRBV12-3 or TRBV12-4 and TRBJ1-1, with 7 nucleotides matching TRBD1. This CDR3 has 14 amino acids. Trimming cost V 5 bases and J 1 base; bases outside gene matches: 4.

This clone was seen at least ten times. The chain is built from TRBV11-1 and TRBJ1-3, with D unclear. The CDR3 totals 16 residues. V was pared by 2 bases and J by 2 bases, with 13 bases between. Germline V gene sequence: CDR1 SGHAT, CDR2 FQDESV (reference sequence). Here the CDR3 reads CASSLPVMDPGNTIYF. In DNA form, the CDR3 reads TGTGCCAGCAGCTTACCCGTCATGGACCCTGGAAACACCATATATTTT.

Many counts were recorded for this clone. The V and J genes are TRBV5-6 and TRBJ2-7; weak D call: TRBD2 (5 bases). The CDR3 is 14 residues long. V was cut by 0 bases and J by 7 bases, with 14 bases left in between. From germline, CDR1 is SGHDT and CDR2 YYEEEE. This CDR3 is CASSLGPLLGEQYF. Here the CDR3 DNA reads TGTGCCAGCAGCTTGGGACCTCTACTAGGGGAGCAGTACTTC.

This clone was counted ten times or more. This chain's CDR3 is CASSLAKNIQYF. The CDR3 DNA reads as TGTGCCAGCAGTTTAGCCAAAAACATTCAGTACTTC. This chain joins TRBV6-1 and TRBJ2-4, with D unresolved. Germline-derived CDR1 and CDR2 are MNHNS and SASEGT. Between the trimmed V and J ends, which lost 5 bases and 0 bases, there was a span of 2 bases. The CDR3 covers 12 residues.

The table lists this clone with many counts. The gene calls are TRBV12-5 and TRBJ2-1; 12 nucleotides line up with TRBD2. After removal of 0 bases from V and 4 bases from J, the junction contained 7 bases not matched to a gene. The CDR3 runs 18 residues. The germline V gene encodes CDR1 LGHNT and CDR2 FRNRAP. DNA of the CDR3: TGTGCTAGTGGTTTGGTACGGCTAGCGGGAGGGCCTTACAATGAGCAGTTCTTC. This codes for CASGLVRLAGGPYNEQFF.